Presented here are 25 T cell receptor beta chains from one specimen sequenced in a study of siplizumab effects on memory and regulatory T cells. TCRdb's table, derived via immunoSEQ multiplex PCR, lists solely in-frame clones and lacks some. The table lists 65,000 to 85,000 clones, 93% of them singletons. Sample: CD8+ T cells sorted from blood. Receptors originate from a human donor in good health.

The chain employs TRBV4-1 and TRBJ1-2; D might be TRBD1 (6 bases). Trimming cost V 1 base and J 4 bases, with 16 bases left between them. The CDR3 is made up of 16 amino acids. The germline V gene has CDR1 MGHRA and CDR2 YSYEKL. CDR3 sequence: CASSQAGTSGGYGYTF. CDR3 DNA: TGCGCCAGCAGCCAAGCCGGGACATCGGGGGGCTATGGCTACACCTTC.

The chain carries TRBV28 and TRBJ1-1; D is ambiguous. Germline loops: CDR1 MDHEN, CDR2 SYDVKM. There are 15 residues in the CDR3. Trimming shortened V by 3 bases and J by 0 bases, and 11 bases separated the two germline ends. In DNA, the CDR3 is TGTGCCAGCAGTTTGCCCATATCAATGAACACTGAAGCTTTCTTT. It codes for CASSLPISMNTEAFF.

The chain carries TRBV4-1 and TRBJ2-1; D gene unclear. The CDR3 is 15 residues long. With 1 base removed from V and 3 bases from J, the gap between germline ends came to 10 bases. Germline V gene sequence: CDR1 MGHRA, CDR2 YSYEKL. The CDR3 nucleotides are TGCGCCAGCAGCCAAGGAACGGACCACTACAATGAGCAGTTCTTC. Translating gives CASSQGTDHYNEQFF.

The chain recombines TRBV6-1 with TRBJ2-1, with TRBD2 identical over 9 bases. The CDR3 is 17 amino acids. V dropped 1 base and J dropped 2; count of bases not matched to a gene: 6. The V gene's germline CDR1 is MNHNS and CDR2 SASEGT. CDR3 coding DNA: TGTGCCAGCAGTGAAGGGCGACTAGCGGAGCCCTACAATGAGCAGTTCTTC. This translates into CASSEGRLAEPYNEQFF.

The V and J genes are TRBV2 and TRBJ2-7; 12 bases line up with TRBD2. After removal of 0 bases from V and 3 bases from J, the junction contained 6 bases not matched to a gene. The CDR3 runs to 17 residues. CDR1 is SNHLY and CDR2 is FYNNEI in the germline V gene. This chain's CDR3 is CASSEALAGGKIYEQYF. In DNA form, the CDR3 reads TGTGCCAGCAGTGAAGCCCTAGCGGGGGGGAAAATCTACGAGCAGTACTTC.

The CDR3 loop is CASSLALGWDEQFF. The CDR3 nucleotides read TGTGCCAGCAGCTTGGCCTTAGGATGGGATGAGCAGTTCTTC. The chain has TRBV5-8 and TRBJ2-1; unclear D gene. The ends were cut back, 0 bases at V and 8 bases at J, with 12 bases in the middle. Germline CDR1 is SGHTS and CDR2 is YDEGEE. The CDR3 spans 14 residues. Based on the CDR3 plus reference TRBV5-8 and TRBJ2-1, the full variable domain is EAGVTQSPTHLIKTRGQQATLRCSPISGHTSVYWYQQALGLGLQFLLWYDEGEERNRGNFPPRFSGRQFPNYSSELNVNALELEDSALYLCASSLALGWDEQFFGPGTRLTVL.

V gene TRBV6-4 combines with J gene TRBJ2-3; tentative D call: TRBD1 (6 bases). Germline V gene lookup returns CDR1 MRHNA and CDR2 SNTAGT. The V gene lost 5 bases and the J gene lost 0 bases, with 9 bases spanning the gap. CDR3 size: 14 residues. CDR3 sequence (DNA): TGTGCCAGCAGTAGAGGACAGAGCACAGATACGCAGTATTTT. Encoded protein: CASSRGQSTDTQYF.

V and J are TRBV27 and TRBJ2-7, with D uncertain. Germline V lookup: CDR1 MNHEY, CDR2 SMNVEV (reference sequence). V lost 5 bases to trimming and J lost 3 bases, with 11 bases between them. The CDR3 runs to 13 residues. The CDR3: CASSLNNYYEQYF. In DNA form, the CDR3 reads TGTGCCAGCAGTCTCAACAACTACTACGAGCAGTACTTC.

The chain uses TRBV14 and TRBJ1-2; D gene uncertain. The CDR3 is 13 amino acids. Trimming removed 10 bases at V and 0 bases at J, with 12 bases between. The germline V gene encodes CDR1 SGHDN and CDR2 FVKESK. CDR3 in amino acids: CATASVANYGYTF. The CDR3 bases are TGTGCCACCGCGTCGGTCGCTAACTATGGCTACACCTTC. The full variable domain, completed using reference TRBV14 and TRBJ1-2, is EAGVTQFPSHSVIEKGQTVTLRCDPISGHDNLYWYRRVMGKEIKFLLHFVKESKQDESGMPNNRFLAERTGGTYSTLKVQPAELEDSGVYFCATASVANYGYTFGSGTRLTVV.

The chain has TRBV5-5 and TRBJ2-2; D gene unclear. Per germline, CDR1 SGHKS and CDR2 YYEKEE (reference sequence). The V end lost 2 bases, the J end lost 2 bases, and 7 bases lay between the germline ends. CDR3 length: 14 residues. CDR3 DNA: TGTGCCAGCAGCTTCGGTCCTAACACCGGGGAGCTGTTTTTT. Protein product: CASSFGPNTGELFF.

The chain has TRBV11-2 and TRBJ2-4, with a tentative D call TRBD2 (7 bases). This CDR3 region has 14 residues. V was shortened by 6 bases and J by 5 bases, with 14 bases between the two germline ends. CDR1 is SGHAT, CDR2 FQNNGV, per germline. The CDR3: CASSTVGGENIQYF. CDR3 sequence (DNA): TGTGCCAGCAGTACGGTAGGGGGGGAAAACATTCAGTACTTC.

The CDR3 loop reads CASSVSPGVPSGNTIYF. In DNA, the CDR3 is TGTGCCAGCAGCGTATCCCCGGGGGTACCCTCAGGAAACACCATATATTTT. The J gene is TRBJ1-3, the V gene TRBV9; TRBD1 is a possible D gene (5 bases). CDR1 is SGDLS, CDR2 YYNGEE, per germline. V shed 1 base and J shed 4 bases, with 18 bases lying between them. CDR3 length: 17 amino acids.

The V and J genes are TRBV7-2 and TRBJ1-1; possible D gene TRBD1, 5 bases. Germline lookup yields CDR1 SGHTA and CDR2 FQGNSA. CDR3 length: 13 amino acids. V gave up 4 bases and J gave up 4 bases, with 10 bases separating them. The DNA for the CDR3 is TGTGCCAGCAGCTACGGGACGGCCACTGAAGCTTTCTTT. It yields the protein CASSYGTATEAFF.

Concerning this clone: At one boundary the junction diverges from the germline segment, which might be a read error. V is TRBV7-9 and J is TRBJ2-7, with D maybe TRBD2 (5 bases). Germline CDR1 reads SEHNR; CDR2 reads FQNEAQ (reference sequence). The CDR3 covers 12 residues. The CDR3 DNA sequence: TGTGCCAGCGGACCCGATGAGGGCCGAAAAAACTTC. It codes for CASGPDEGRKNF.

The gene calls are TRBV9 and TRBJ2-1; D is unclear. The CDR3 totals 12 residues. V was trimmed by 3 bases and J by 8 bases, leaving 9 bases between them. CDR1 is SGDLS and CDR2 is YYNGEE in the germline V gene. CDR3 in DNA: TGTGCCAGCAGCGCCCGGTTCGATGAGCAGTTCTTC. Its translation is CASSARFDEQFF. The whole variable domain, remainder taken from reference TRBV9 and TRBJ2-1, is DSGVTQTPKHLITATGQRVTLRCSPRSGDLSVYWYQQSLDQGLQFLIQYYNGEERAKGNILERFSAQQFPDLHSELNLSSLELGDSALYFCASSARFDEQFFGPGTRLTVL.

The rearrangement links TRBV29-1 to TRBJ2-1; D gene unclear. This CDR3 has 15 amino acids. The ends were cut back, 3 bases at V and 5 bases at J, with 17 bases in the middle. Germline CDR1 is SQVTM and CDR2 is ANQGSEA. The CDR3, as DNA: TGCAGCGTTGATGATGCAACACTCAACGACAATGAGCAGTTCTTC. It encodes CSVDDATLNDNEQFF.

The CDR3 nucleotides are TGTGCCAGCAGCTTAGCGCTAGTTCCCACCATATATTTT. Amino acid sequence: CASSLALVPTIYF. V gene TRBV7-9 combines with J gene TRBJ1-3; D unclear. CDR3 length equals 13 residues. Germline V gene lookup returns CDR1 SEHNR and CDR2 FQNEAQ (reference sequence). Trimming pared 0 bases from V and 9 bases from J, leaving 9 bases between.

CDR3 coding DNA: TGTGCCAGCAGCGTGGGAAGCGGGGGCCACACCGGGGAGCTGTTTTTT. This encodes CASSVGSGGHTGELFF. V usage is TRBV9 and J usage is TRBJ2-2; 8 bases align to TRBD2. Germline-derived CDR1 and CDR2 are SGDLS and YYNGEE. The CDR3 runs 16 residues. V lost 2 bases, J lost 3 bases, and 6 bases stayed unmatched.

This rearrangement joins TRBV25-1 to TRBJ2-1, with D unresolved. V was clipped by 8 bases and J by 5 bases, with 13 bases between them. The CDR3 totals 13 residues. CDR1 and CDR2 (germline): MGHDK, SYGVNS. This CDR3 is CASAAWADNEQFF. The CDR3 nucleotides are TGTGCCAGCGCCGCGTGGGCAGACAATGAGCAGTTCTTC.

The V gene is TRBV6-5, the J gene TRBJ2-7, with TRBD2 identical over 12 bases. Per germline, CDR1 MNHEY and CDR2 SVGAGI. The CDR3 extends over 15 amino acids. The J segment lost 0 bases and the V segment lost 6 bases, leaving 3 bases of the junction unmatched. In nucleotides, the CDR3 is TGTGCCAGCAGCGAGACTAGCGGGGGCTCCTACGAGCAGTACTTC. Translating gives CASSETSGGSYEQYF.

This clone has just one count. The chain employs TRBV19 and TRBJ2-1; D not resolved. Per the germline V gene, CDR1 is LNHDA and CDR2 is SQIVND (reference sequence). This CDR3 contains 15 residues. V lost 3 bases, J lost 0 bases, and 9 bases lay in between. As DNA, the CDR3 is TGTGCCAGTAGTATGGTCCCGAGCTCCTACAATGAGCAGTTCTTC. Translated: CASSMVPSSYNEQFF. Full variable domain (remainder filled in from reference TRBV19 and TRBJ2-1): DGGITQSPKYLFRKEGQNVTLSCEQNLNHDAMYWYRQDPGQGLRLIYYSQIVNDFQKGDIAEGYSVSREKKESFPLTVTSAQKNPTAFYLCASSMVPSSYNEQFFGPGTRLTVL.

CDR3 coding DNA: TGTGCCAGTAGTACTCCGGGACGCGAGCAGTACTTC. Translation gives CASSTPGREQYF. The rearrangement links TRBV19 to TRBJ2-7; D might be TRBD1 or TRBD2, each matching 5 bases. Looked up from germline, CDR1 is LNHDA and CDR2 is SQIVND (reference sequence). This CDR3 spans 12 amino acids. Trimming pared 4 bases from V and 6 bases from J, leaving 10 bases between. Combining the CDR3 with reference TRBV19 and TRBJ2-7 gives the whole variable domain DGGITQSPKYLFRKEGQNVTLSCEQNLNHDAMYWYRQDPGQGLRLIYYSQIVNDFQKGDIAEGYSVSREKKESFPLTVTSAQKNPTAFYLCASSTPGREQYFGPGTRLTVT.

J is TRBJ2-7 and V is TRBV14; TRBD2 matches 8 bases. The trim removed 3 bases at V and 7 bases at J, leaving 5 bases unmatched. Germline loops: CDR1 SGHDN, CDR2 FVKESK. CDR3 length equals 13 residues. The CDR3 DNA reads TGTGCCAGCAGCCAGTCGGGACTAGGAGAGCAGTACTTC. Its protein product is CASSQSGLGEQYF.

In its sample, this clone was seen a few times. The genes are TRBV15 and TRBJ1-4; TRBD1 is a possible D gene (6 bases). Germline loops: CDR1 LNHNV, CDR2 YYDKDF (reference sequence). The CDR3 extends over 14 amino acids. Trimming cost V 0 bases and J 4 bases, with 6 bases left between them. The CDR3 loop reads CATSREDSNEKLFF. The CDR3 bases are TGTGCCACCAGCAGAGAGGACAGTAATGAAAAACTGTTTTTT.

The genes are TRBV19 and TRBJ1-6; D gene unclear. Germline CDR1 and CDR2: LNHDA and SQIVND (reference sequence). V was cut by 3 bases and J by 1 base, with 1 base left in between. The CDR3 runs to 13 residues. CDR3 region: CASSISYNSPLHF. The CDR3 DNA is TGTGCCAGTAGTATTTCCTATAATTCACCCCTCCACTTT.